The 28 T cell receptor beta chains in this list originate from one sample, sequenced in a study of cytomegalovirus exposure and HLA in healthy donors. Sequencing was performed with immunoSEQ multiplex PCR; in TCRdb, only in-frame clones are kept and a portion is missing. The sample holds roughly 120,000 clones, roughly nine tenths seen once. The sample consisted of PBMCs. The receptors here all came from a man in his late teens or twenties in good health and CMV-seropositive.

CDR3 sequence reads: CASSPGLSLSTLSGELFF. CDR3 coding DNA: TGTGCCAGCAGCCCCGGACTCTCACTAAGCACCCTGTCCGGGGAGCTGTTTTTT. The chain uses TRBV7-8 and TRBJ2-2; maybe TRBD2 (5 bases). CDR1 is SGHVS, CDR2 FQNEAQ, per germline. The CDR3 has 18 residues. V was trimmed by 5 bases and J by 6 bases, leaving 25 bases between them.

This clone appeared once. This chain links TRBV5-6 with TRBJ2-5; D is perhaps TRBD2 (6 bases). The V gene's germline CDR1 is SGHDT and CDR2 YYEEEE. The V end lost 2 bases, the J end lost 5 bases, and 7 bases lay between the germline ends. The CDR3 is 12 amino acids. The CDR3 DNA reads TGTGCCAGCAGCTTCCGGGGGGAGACCCAGTACTTC. Translated, it gives CASSFRGETQYF.

The rearrangement uses TRBV6-6 and TRBJ2-1, with D unresolved. The V end lost 6 bases, the J end lost 7 bases, and 10 bases lay between the germline ends. The CDR3 has 12 residues. The germline gives CDR1 MNHNY, CDR2 SVGAGI (reference sequence). The DNA of the CDR3 is TGTGCCAGCAGCCCTGAGCCGAATGAGCAGTTCTTC. This encodes CASSPEPNEQFF.

This rearrangement joins TRBV5-1 to TRBJ1-1, with D perhaps TRBD1 (5 bases). Per germline, CDR1 SGHRS and CDR2 YFSETQ. V was clipped by 0 bases and J by 4 bases, with 10 bases between them. The CDR3 consists of 14 residues. CDR3 protein: CASSLEGRTTEAFF. DNA of the CDR3: TGCGCCAGCAGCTTGGAGGGGCGCACCACTGAAGCTTTCTTT.

The chain is built from TRBV6-6 and TRBJ1-2; 7 positions agree with TRBD1. The CDR3 is 15 residues long. Germline V gives CDR1 MNHNY, CDR2 SVGAGI (reference sequence). V was clipped by 6 bases and J by 0 bases; unmatched bases: 7. The CDR3 reads CASRHGTASNYGYTF. CDR3 nucleotides: TGTGCCAGCAGACACGGGACAGCGTCTAACTATGGCTACACCTTC.

The rearrangement joins TRBV5-1 to TRBJ2-2; 7 positions match TRBD2. Germline assignment: CDR1 SGHRS and CDR2 YFSETQ. With V trimmed by 1 base and J by 5 bases, 5 bases remained unmatched. The CDR3 has 15 amino acids. As DNA, the CDR3 is TGCGCCAGCAGCTTGTTGTCTAGCGGTACCGGGGAGCTGTTTTTT. Residues: CASSLLSSGTGELFF. Drawing the rest from reference TRBV5-1 and TRBJ2-2, the complete variable domain is KAGVTQTPRYLIKTRGQQVTLSCSPISGHRSVSWYQQTPGQGLQFLFEYFSETQRNKGNFPGRFSGRQFSNSRSEMNVSTLELGDSALYLCASSLLSSGTGELFFGEGSRLTVL.

The chain combines TRBV6-5 with TRBJ2-1; no definite D call. CDR1 and CDR2 (germline): MNHEY, SVGAGI. The CDR3 is 14 residues long. The ends were cut back, 6 bases at V and 8 bases at J, with 17 bases in the middle. CDR3 DNA sequence: TGTGCCAGCAGACGCCGACGGGTAGCCGATGAGCAGTTCTTC. Its protein is CASRRRRVADEQFF.

The chain links TRBV11-2 to TRBJ2-5, with D perhaps matching TRBD1 (7 bases). From germline, CDR1 is SGHAT and CDR2 FQNNGV. V shed 5 bases and J shed 0 bases, with 19 bases lying between them. The CDR3 extends over 17 amino acids. The CDR3 DNA sequence: TGTGCCAGCAGCGGGGGGATTGTGACAGGGTACCAAGAGACCCAGTACTTC. Its translation: CASSGGIVTGYQETQYF.

The V and J genes are TRBV4-2 and TRBJ1-2, with a weak D call TRBD1 (6 bases). V lost 7 bases and J lost 8, with 29 bases in between. Germline values: CDR1 LGHNA, CDR2 YNFKEQ. The CDR3 length is 17 residues. The CDR3 DNA reads TGTGCCAGCACCGCCGCCTACCCGGGGTTAGGGGGAGACGGCTACACCTTC. It specifies CASTAAYPGLGGDGYTF.

This clone was found a few times. The rearrangement uses TRBV6-5 and TRBJ2-2, with TRBD2 matching over 11 bases. This CDR3 region has 14 residues. In germline, CDR1 is MNHEY, CDR2 SVGAGI. With 6 bases clipped from V and 5 bases from J, the junction kept 2 bases outside the gene matches. The CDR3 sequence: CASSWTSGTGELFF. CDR3 sequence (DNA): TGTGCCAGCAGCTGGACTAGCGGGACCGGGGAGCTGTTTTTT.

This sequence joins TRBV20-1 and TRBJ1-1; D ambiguous. This CDR3 comprises 11 residues. Germline V gene sequence: CDR1 DFQATT, CDR2 SNEGSKA (reference sequence). V lost 3 bases, J lost 6 bases, and 8 bases lay in between. For the CDR3, the DNA is TGCAGTGCTAGGGACTCGCCTGAAGCTTTCTTT. This gives the protein CSARDSPEAFF.

The chain combines TRBV4-1 with TRBJ1-2; 8 bases fit TRBD1. The V and J ends lost 4 bases and 3 bases, in that order; junction bases with no gene match: 7. Looked up from germline, CDR1 is MGHRA and CDR2 is YSYEKL. The CDR3 is 15 residues long. The CDR3 coding sequence is TGCGCCAGCAGCCCAACAGGGGGAGCAGACTATGGCTACACCTTC. Its protein is CASSPTGGADYGYTF.

This clone was seen just once. The chain has TRBV2 and TRBJ2-3, with TRBD1 as a possible D gene (5 bases). CDR1 and CDR2 (germline): SNHLY, FYNNEI. The CDR3 totals 14 residues. The germline V and J ends were trimmed by 3 bases and 4 bases, with 11 bases remaining between them. The CDR3 is CASSDPRQPDTQYF. DNA for the CDR3: TGTGCCAGCAGTGACCCGCGACAGCCAGATACGCAGTATTTT.

The CDR3 loop reads CASRLEQGNTEAFF. DNA for the CDR3: TGCGCCAGCAGACTAGAACAGGGGAACACTGAAGCTTTCTTT. The chain links TRBV5-1 to TRBJ1-1; D may be TRBD1 (6 bases). Germline V gene sequence: CDR1 SGHRS, CDR2 YFSETQ. The CDR3 consists of 14 residues. Deletions cut 5 bases from V and 1 base from J, with 12 bases between.

The count of this clone is one. This chain links TRBV5-8 with TRBJ2-7; 7 bases fit TRBD1. Germline trimming cut 4 bases from V and 2 bases from J; bases unmatched to any gene: 15. The CDR3 totals 17 residues. The V gene's germline CDR1 is SGHTS and CDR2 YDEGEE. The CDR3 region has the DNA TGTGCCAGCAGCCCCCCTTCAGACAGGGCCCTACCCTACGAGCAGTACTTC. Translated: CASSPPSDRALPYEQYF.

This clone has a handful of counts. The rearrangement uses TRBV6-6 and TRBJ1-1; perhaps TRBD1 as D (6 bases). The CDR3 is made up of 14 amino acids. The ends were cut back, 2 bases at V and 1 base at J, with 8 bases in the middle. Germline CDR1 is MNHNY and CDR2 is SVGAGI (reference sequence). In DNA form, the CDR3 reads TGTGCCAGCAGTTACGGGGACACGAACACTGAAGCTTTCTTT. This translates into CASSYGDTNTEAFF.

The chain is built from TRBV5-6 and TRBJ1-1; D call uncertain. Per germline, CDR1 SGHDT and CDR2 YYEEEE. The CDR3 runs to 13 residues. Trimming stripped 0 bases from V and 5 bases from J, with 8 bases between. DNA for the CDR3: TGTGCCAGCAGCTTGGGCTATCCGACTGAAGCTTTCTTT. Encoded protein: CASSLGYPTEAFF.

V usage is TRBV28 and J usage is TRBJ2-2; no firm D call. The germline V gene encodes CDR1 MDHEN and CDR2 SYDVKM. The CDR3 runs to 12 residues. V was cut by 2 bases and J by 8 bases, with 6 bases left in between. In nucleotides, the CDR3 is TGTGCCAGCAGTTTACGGGTTGGGGAGCTGTTTTTT. This codes for CASSLRVGELFF.

This clone was recorded at least ten times. This CDR3 is CASKRGLAGEETQYF. The CDR3 DNA sequence: TGTGCCAGCAAGCGGGGACTAGCGGGGGAAGAGACCCAGTACTTC. This chain connects TRBV19 to TRBJ2-5, with 14 bases matching TRBD2. J lost 3 bases, V lost 9 bases, and 6 bases had no gene match. Per the germline V gene, CDR1 is LNHDA and CDR2 is SQIVND (reference sequence). CDR3 length: 15 amino acids.

A single count supports this clone. This chain uses TRBV2 with TRBJ1-6; D is possibly TRBD1 (6 bases). Germline CDR1 reads SNHLY; CDR2 reads FYNNEI. The CDR3 covers 13 residues. V was clipped by 7 bases and J by 9 bases, with 13 bases between them. The CDR3 nucleotides read TGTGCCAGCAAACCCCAGGGGATTTCACCCCTCCACTTT. Its protein is CASKPQGISPLHF.

The rearrangement links TRBV5-3 to TRBJ2-5; D unresolved. TRBV5-3 is an ORF for which the function is uncertain. CDR3 length equals 13 residues. The ends were cut back, 1 base at V and 5 bases at J, with 9 bases in the middle. Here the CDR3 DNA reads TGTGCCAGAAGCTTGCGCCAGAGGGAGACCCAGTACTTC. Amino acid sequence: CARSLRQRETQYF.

The V gene is TRBV14, the J gene TRBJ2-1; TRBD2 is a possible D gene (5 bases). Germline CDR1 and CDR2: SGHDN and FVKESK. This CDR3 spans 15 amino acids. The V gene lost 4 bases and the J gene lost 10 bases, with 20 bases spanning the gap. CDR3 DNA sequence: TGTGCCAGCAGCCTCCCTGGGTCTTCGAGGAGGGAGCAGTTCTTC. It yields the protein CASSLPGSSRREQFF.

The chain has TRBV28 and TRBJ2-1; TRBD1 is a possible D gene (6 bases). The germline gives CDR1 MDHEN, CDR2 SYDVKM. The CDR3 loop spans 14 amino acids. V was clipped by 5 bases and J by 7 bases, with 15 bases between them. The CDR3, as DNA: TGTGCCAGCAGTCCATGGGGGCCAGCGAATGAGCAGTTCTTC. Translating it yields CASSPWGPANEQFF. The full variable domain, completed using reference TRBV28 and TRBJ2-1, is DVKVTQSSRYLVKRTGEKVFLECVQDMDHENMFWYRQDPGLGLRLIYFSYDVKMKEKGDIPEGYSVSREKKERFSLILESASTNQTSMYLCASSPWGPANEQFFGPGTRLTVL.

The chain employs TRBV21-1 and TRBJ2-5; the D call in the table, TRBD1, was not verified against the DNA. TRBV21-1 is an annotated pseudogene. This CDR3 has 15 amino acids. CDR3 sequence: CASSKADREKKTQYF. As DNA, the CDR3 is TGTGCCAGCAGCAAAGCGGACAGGGAGAAGAAGACCCAGTACTTC.

This clone has a handful of counts. The gene calls are TRBV2 and TRBJ1-1, with TRBD1 identical over 12 bases. J lost 5 bases, V lost 6 bases, and 4 bases had no gene match. Germline loops: CDR1 SNHLY, CDR2 FYNNEI. The CDR3 loop spans 14 amino acids. This CDR3 is CASRGTGGGTEAFF. Here the CDR3 DNA reads TGTGCCAGCAGGGGGACAGGGGGCGGAACTGAAGCTTTCTTT.

J is TRBJ1-1 and V is TRBV2, with D perhaps TRBD1 (6 bases). CDR3 length: 12 amino acids. From germline, CDR1 is SNHLY and CDR2 FYNNEI. Deletions cut 7 bases from V and 4 bases from J, with 10 bases between. Here the CDR3 DNA reads TGTGCCAGCACTGGGGGGGCCACTGAAGCTTTCTTT. Encoded protein: CASTGGATEAFF.

CDR3 DNA: TGCAGCGTTGAAGGGGGACAGGGGAGCTCCTACGAGCAGTACTTC. It specifies CSVEGGQGSSYEQYF. The V gene is TRBV29-1, the J gene TRBJ2-7; 10 positions agree with TRBD1. With V trimmed by 1 base and J by 0 bases, 3 bases remained unmatched. CDR1 and CDR2 (germline): SQVTM, ANQGSEA. This CDR3 is 15 amino acids long.

The V call is TRBV5-1, the J call TRBJ1-1; the match to TRBD1 covers 7 bases. CDR3 length equals 15 residues. Trimming removed 1 base from V and 0 bases from J; junction bases left unmatched: 3. From germline, CDR1 is SGHRS and CDR2 YFSETQ. The CDR3 nucleotides are TGCGCCAGCAGCTTGTCAGGGGGAATGAACACTGAAGCTTTCTTT. Its protein product is CASSLSGGMNTEAFF.